The 19 T cell receptor beta chains given below trace back to one sample, sequenced in a study of molecular identifiers for immune sequencing clone quantification. TCRdb analysed the PCR reads with MiXCR anew, one entry per CDR3 protein. The sample contains about 330,000 distinct CDR3 sequences, about a quarter of which appear only once. Sequencing was carried out using naive CD8+ T cells from blood, with Jurkat cell RNA spiked in. Subset given: FACS-sorted CD8+CD4-CCR7+CD45RA+ naive T cells. Source of these receptors: a human donor in good health. Some libraries in this study had Jurkat cell RNA spiked in.

This clonotype was detected only a few times. The chain recombines TRBV6-2 or TRBV6-3 with TRBJ2-7, with D uncertain. The germline V gene encodes CDR1 MNHEY and CDR2 SVGEGT. The CDR3 is 10 amino acids. With 6 bases removed from V and 5 bases from J, the gap between germline ends came to 5 bases. The CDR3 region is CASRDDEQYF. The CDR3, as DNA: TGTGCCAGCAGGGACGACGAGCAGTACTTC.

This clonotype appeared many times. This sequence joins TRBV29-1 and TRBJ1-2; D unresolved. Trimming left V 7 bases short and J 5 bases short, with 11 bases between. The CDR3 contains 11 residues. Looked up from germline, CDR1 is SQVTM and CDR2 is ANQGSEA. Written as DNA, the CDR3 is TGCAGCGGCGCTGACTATTATGGCTACACCTTC. This encodes CSGADYYGYTF.

This clonotype was observed a few times. The genes are TRBV20-1 and TRBJ2-3; 9 bases agree with TRBD2. V lost 0 bases, J lost 3 bases, and 16 bases stayed unmatched. The CDR3 totals 19 residues. The germline V gene has CDR1 DFQATT and CDR2 SNEGSKA (reference sequence). CDR3 in DNA: TGCAGTGCTAGAGATACATCTAGCGGGGCCCCCAGGGGTACAGATACGCAGTATTTT. Translation gives CSARDTSSGAPRGTDTQYF.

In this sample, this clonotype turned up a few times. The missing conserved phenylalanine or tryptophan at the end of this CDR3 makes a read error likely. The chain uses TRBV12-3 or TRBV12-4 and TRBJ2-6; D gene unclear. With 5 bases removed from V and 0 bases from J, the gap between germline ends came to 14 bases. The CDR3 covers 17 residues. As DNA, the CDR3 is TGTGCCAGCAGTCTCTTGCTAACCCCCTCTGGGGCCAACGTCCTGACTCTC. Protein sequence: CASSLLLTPSGANVLTL.

This clonotype was counted ten times or more. This chain joins TRBV4-3 and TRBJ2-7; 7 bases fit TRBD2. Losses at the gene ends were 2 bases for V and 3 bases for J; bases not matched to a gene: 4. Germline CDR1 LGHNA, CDR2 YSLEER. The CDR3 sequence is 14 residues long. Written as DNA, the CDR3 is TGCGCCAGCAGCCAAACTAGCGCAGACTACGAGCAGTACTTC. Its protein is CASSQTSADYEQYF.

In the case of this clonotype: This may be a read error: a much more frequent sequence differs by one nucleotide. J is TRBJ2-7 and V is TRBV4-2; a weak D match, TRBD2 (5 bases). This CDR3 has 13 residues. The germline gives CDR1 LGHNA, CDR2 YNFKEQ. This CDR3 reads CASGQADAYEQYF. Here the CDR3 DNA reads TGTGCCAGCGGCCAAGCGGATGCCTACGAGCAGTACTTC.

This clonotype has a handful of counts. J is TRBJ2-3 and V is TRBV28; D is unclear. With 5 bases removed from V and 1 base from J, the gap between germline ends came to 13 bases. Germline values: CDR1 MDHEN, CDR2 SYDVKM. The CDR3 is 15 residues long. The CDR3 sequence is CASSPERLGTDTQYF. CDR3 nucleotide sequence: TGTGCCAGCAGTCCAGAAAGACTCGGCACAGATACGCAGTATTTT.

This clonotype was detected only a few times. The chain recombines TRBV29-1 with TRBJ2-7; 8 bases fit TRBD2. The V gene's germline CDR1 is SQVTM and CDR2 ANQGSEA. CDR3 length: 16 residues. J was trimmed by 4 bases and V by 6 bases; bases with no gene match: 17. CDR3 protein: CSVLHEPGLGSYEQYF. As DNA, the CDR3 is TGCAGCGTCCTCCACGAACCGGGACTAGGGTCGTACGAGCAGTACTTC.

As for this clonotype: Just one base apart from a much larger clone, this may be a read error. J is TRBJ2-7 and V is TRBV5-3; no reliable D call. TRBV5-3 carries the ORF label, with uncertain function. The CDR3 length is 13 residues. Here the CDR3 reads CASSLATGLEQYF. CDR3 DNA: TGTGCCAGCAGCTTGGCCACGGGCCTCGAGCAGTACTTC.

This clonotype was counted at least ten times. V gene TRBV14 combines with J gene TRBJ2-3; D may be TRBD1 (6 bases). V shed 5 bases and J shed 5 bases, with 17 bases lying between them. The V gene's germline CDR1 is SGHDN and CDR2 FVKESK. CDR3 size: 15 residues. The CDR3, as DNA: TGTGCCAGCAGCGTTCGGACGACCAGGGGAGATACGCAGTATTTT. Translating gives CASSVRTTRGDTQYF.

At least ten counts were recorded for this clonotype. The chain recombines TRBV5-1 with TRBJ1-1; weak D call: TRBD1 (6 bases). The CDR3 has 15 residues. Germline V gene data show CDR1 as SGHRS and CDR2 as YFSETQ. V shed 0 bases and J shed 5 bases, with 14 bases lying between them. The CDR3, as DNA: TGCGCCAGCAGCTTGGGGCAGGGGTTCGGGACTGAAGCTTTCTTT. It specifies CASSLGQGFGTEAFF.

This clonotype was found once. The V call is TRBV13, the J call TRBJ1-3; D uncertain. V was pared by 5 bases and J by 4 bases, with 15 bases between. The CDR3 has 15 amino acids. Germline values: CDR1 PRHDT, CDR2 FYEKMQ (reference sequence). The CDR3 DNA is TGTGCCAGCAGCCCCCCGTCGGGGATCGGAAACACCATATATTTT. Translating it yields CASSPPSGIGNTIYF.

Ten or more counts support this clonotype. The chain has TRBV28 and TRBJ2-7; the D call may be TRBD1 or TRBD2 (5 bases each). Germline V gene sequence: CDR1 MDHEN, CDR2 SYDVKM. The CDR3 spans 13 residues. The germline V and J ends were trimmed by 5 bases and 3 bases, with 11 bases remaining between them. The CDR3 is CASSRDRGYEQYF. For the CDR3, the DNA is TGTGCCAGCAGTCGGGACCGAGGCTACGAGCAGTACTTC.

The V gene is TRBV6-1, the J gene TRBJ2-3; D is ambiguous. This CDR3 has 15 residues. V lost 1 base and J 0 bases, leaving 8 bases between the germline ends. The germline gives CDR1 MNHNS, CDR2 SASEGT. The CDR3 DNA is TGTGCCAGCAGTGAAGGATGGAGTAGCACAGATACGCAGTATTTT. Its protein product is CASSEGWSSTDTQYF.

This clonotype was recorded many times. This sequence joins TRBV14 and TRBJ2-7; TRBD2 aligns across 9 bases. J lost 3 bases, V lost 6 bases, and 3 bases had no gene match. Germline lookup yields CDR1 SGHDN and CDR2 FVKESK. The CDR3 consists of 13 residues. CDR3 DNA: TGTGCCAGCAGGAAGCGGGAGGACTACGAGCAGTACTTC. Translating gives CASRKREDYEQYF.

The sample holds many counts of this clonotype. V is TRBV6-5 and J is TRBJ2-3; 7 positions match TRBD2. Per the germline V gene, CDR1 is MNHEY and CDR2 is SVGAGI. The CDR3 length is 13 residues. V shed 6 bases, J shed 2 bases, and the junction held 2 bases outside the gene matches. CDR3 amino acids: CASRAGSTDTQYF. CDR3 in DNA: TGTGCCAGCAGAGCGGGGTCCACAGATACGCAGTATTTT.

The table lists this clonotype with a few counts. V and J are TRBV2 and TRBJ2-4; D gene uncertain. CDR1 and CDR2 (germline): SNHLY, FYNNEI. V dropped 3 bases and J dropped 0 bases, with 9 bases sitting between them. The length of the CDR3 is 15 residues. The CDR3 DNA reads TGTGCCAGCAGTGATCCCAGGCTAGCCAAAAACATTCAGTACTTC. Translated, it gives CASSDPRLAKNIQYF.

This sequence joins TRBV27 and TRBJ1-1, with TRBD1 matching over 10 bases. CDR1 MNHEY and CDR2 SMNVEV come from the germline V gene (reference sequence). This CDR3 has 15 residues. Losses at the gene ends were 0 bases for V and 7 bases for J; bases not matched to a gene: 5. In nucleotides, the CDR3 is TGTGCCAGCAGTTTATCGGGGACAGGGGTTATTGAAGCTTTCTTT. This codes for CASSLSGTGVIEAFF.

This clonotype was observed a single time. The junction departs from the called germline gene at one end, perhaps through a read error. The CDR3 DNA is TGTGCCAGCAGTCCGGGACAGGGGATGAACACTGTAGCTTTCTTT. Translating gives CASSPGQGMNTVAFF. The chain combines TRBV2 with TRBJ1-1; 10 nucleotides line up with TRBD1. Germline V gene data show CDR1 as SNHLY and CDR2 as FYNNEI. This CDR3 comprises 15 residues.